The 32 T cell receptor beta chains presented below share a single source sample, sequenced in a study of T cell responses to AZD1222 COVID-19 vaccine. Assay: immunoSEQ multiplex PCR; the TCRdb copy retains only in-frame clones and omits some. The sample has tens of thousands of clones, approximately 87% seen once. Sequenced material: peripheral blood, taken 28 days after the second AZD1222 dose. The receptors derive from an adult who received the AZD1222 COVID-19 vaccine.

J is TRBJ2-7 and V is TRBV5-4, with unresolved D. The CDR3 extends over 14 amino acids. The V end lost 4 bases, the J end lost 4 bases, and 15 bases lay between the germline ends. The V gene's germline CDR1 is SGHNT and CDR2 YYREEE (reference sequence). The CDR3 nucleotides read TGTGCCAGCAGCCCTGACACAGCCTCATACGAGCAGTACTTC. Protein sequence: CASSPDTASYEQYF.

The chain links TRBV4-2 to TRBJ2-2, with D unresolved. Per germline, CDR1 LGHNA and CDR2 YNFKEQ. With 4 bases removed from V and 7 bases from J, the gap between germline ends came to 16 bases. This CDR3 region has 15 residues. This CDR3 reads CASSLGDQLNGELFF. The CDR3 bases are TGTGCCAGCAGCCTCGGAGACCAGCTTAACGGGGAGCTGTTTTTT.

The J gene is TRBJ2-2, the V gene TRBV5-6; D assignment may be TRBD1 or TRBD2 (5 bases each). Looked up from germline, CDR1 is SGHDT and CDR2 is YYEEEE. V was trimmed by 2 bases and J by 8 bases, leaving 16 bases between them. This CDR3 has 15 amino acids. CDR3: CASSFGAAWAGELFF. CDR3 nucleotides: TGTGCCAGCAGCTTCGGGGCTGCTTGGGCTGGGGAGCTGTTTTTT.

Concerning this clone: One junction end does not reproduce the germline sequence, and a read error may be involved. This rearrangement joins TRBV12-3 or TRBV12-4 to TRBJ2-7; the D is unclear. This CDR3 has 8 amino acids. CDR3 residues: CPIYEQYF. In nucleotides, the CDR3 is TGCCCGATCTACGAGCAGTACTTC.

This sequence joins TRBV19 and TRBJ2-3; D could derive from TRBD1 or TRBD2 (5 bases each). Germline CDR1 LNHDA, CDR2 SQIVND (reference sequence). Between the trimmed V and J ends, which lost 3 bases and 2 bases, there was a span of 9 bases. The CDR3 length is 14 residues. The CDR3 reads CASSIRDHTDTQYF. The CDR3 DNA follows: TGTGCCAGTAGTATCCGGGACCACACAGATACGCAGTATTTT.

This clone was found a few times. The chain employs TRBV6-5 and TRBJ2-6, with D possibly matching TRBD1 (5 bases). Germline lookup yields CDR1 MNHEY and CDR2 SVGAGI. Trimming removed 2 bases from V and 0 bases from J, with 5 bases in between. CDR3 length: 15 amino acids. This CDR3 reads CASSYDSSGANVLTF. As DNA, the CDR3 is TGTGCCAGCAGTTACGACAGCTCTGGGGCCAACGTCCTGACTTTC.

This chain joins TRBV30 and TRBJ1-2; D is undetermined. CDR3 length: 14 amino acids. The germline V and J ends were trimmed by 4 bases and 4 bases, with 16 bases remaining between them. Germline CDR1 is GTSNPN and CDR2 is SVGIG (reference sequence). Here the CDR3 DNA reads TGTGCCTGGACCCGGAACATTGGTTCCTATGGCTACACCTTC. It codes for CAWTRNIGSYGYTF.

DNA of the CDR3: TGTGCCAGCAGCTTATCCCGGTGGGGACAGGGTGAGACTGAAGCTTTCTTT. Amino acids: CASSLSRWGQGETEAFF. V usage is TRBV11-3 and J usage is TRBJ1-1; 9 nucleotides match TRBD1. The CDR3 length is 17 residues. Germline-derived CDR1 and CDR2 are SGHNT and YENEEA. J lost 5 bases, V lost 2 bases, and 12 bases had no gene match.

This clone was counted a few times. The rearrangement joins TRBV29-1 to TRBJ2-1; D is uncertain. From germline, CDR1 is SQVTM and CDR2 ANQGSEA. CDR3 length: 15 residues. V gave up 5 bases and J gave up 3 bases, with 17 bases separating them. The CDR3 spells CSVLLGGQFYNEQFF. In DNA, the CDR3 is TGCAGCGTTTTGCTGGGCGGTCAATTCTACAATGAGCAGTTCTTC.

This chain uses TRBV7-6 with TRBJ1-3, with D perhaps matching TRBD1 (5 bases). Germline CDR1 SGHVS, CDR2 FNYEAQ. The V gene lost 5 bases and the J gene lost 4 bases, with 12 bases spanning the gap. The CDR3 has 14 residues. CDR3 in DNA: TGTGCCAGCAGCCTGGGGGGGTCCGGAAACACCATATATTTT. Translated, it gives CASSLGGSGNTIYF.

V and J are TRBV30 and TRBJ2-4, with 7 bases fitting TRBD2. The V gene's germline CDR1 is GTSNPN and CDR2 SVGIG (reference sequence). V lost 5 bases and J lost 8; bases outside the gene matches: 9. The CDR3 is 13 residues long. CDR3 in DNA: TGTGCCTGGGGTCGGTCTCTAGCGGACATTCAGTACTTC. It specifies CAWGRSLADIQYF.

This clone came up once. The CDR3 DNA reads as TGCGCCAGCGGCGGCGGGGAGACCCAGTACTTC. Its protein product is CASGGGETQYF. This chain connects TRBV10-2 to TRBJ2-5; a possible D gene is TRBD2 (5 bases). CDR3 size: 11 residues. The germline gives CDR1 WSHSY, CDR2 SAAADI. V dropped 8 bases and J dropped 5 bases, with 9 bases sitting between them.

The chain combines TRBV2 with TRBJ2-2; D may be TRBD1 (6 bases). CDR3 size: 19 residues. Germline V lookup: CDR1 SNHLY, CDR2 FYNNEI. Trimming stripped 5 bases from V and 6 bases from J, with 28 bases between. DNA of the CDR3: TGTGCCAGCAGTCTTGTTCATTTAGGACAGCTGAACACCGCCGGGGAGCTGTTTTTT. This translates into CASSLVHLGQLNTAGELFF.

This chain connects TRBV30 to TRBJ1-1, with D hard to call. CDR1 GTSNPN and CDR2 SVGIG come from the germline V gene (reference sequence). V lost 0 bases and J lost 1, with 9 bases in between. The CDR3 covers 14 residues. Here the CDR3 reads CAWSVLLGNTEAFF. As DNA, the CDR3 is TGTGCCTGGAGTGTACTTCTGGGGAACACTGAAGCTTTCTTT.

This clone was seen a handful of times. The CDR3 sequence: CASSLRYDPTGGFVWNYGYTF. The CDR3 DNA sequence: TGTGCCAGCAGTTTACGTTATGACCCAACAGGGGGGTTCGTTTGGAACTATGGCTACACCTTC. The rearrangement joins TRBV27 to TRBJ1-2; 8 positions match TRBD1. Trimming at V came to 2 bases and at J to 2 bases, leaving 22 bases not matched to a gene. The CDR3 totals 21 residues. Germline assignment: CDR1 MNHEY and CDR2 SMNVEV (reference sequence).

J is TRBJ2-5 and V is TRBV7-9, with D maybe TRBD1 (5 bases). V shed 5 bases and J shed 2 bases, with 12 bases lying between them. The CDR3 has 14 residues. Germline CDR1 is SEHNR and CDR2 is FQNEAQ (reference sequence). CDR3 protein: CASSPVQGQETQYF. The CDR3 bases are TGTGCCAGCAGCCCCGTTCAGGGTCAAGAGACCCAGTACTTC.

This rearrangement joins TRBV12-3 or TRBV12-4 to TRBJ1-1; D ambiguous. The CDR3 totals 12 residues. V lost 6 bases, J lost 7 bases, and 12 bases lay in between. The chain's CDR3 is CASSLTGFEAFF. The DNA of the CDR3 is TGTGCCAGCAGCTTAACGGGGTTTGAAGCTTTCTTT.

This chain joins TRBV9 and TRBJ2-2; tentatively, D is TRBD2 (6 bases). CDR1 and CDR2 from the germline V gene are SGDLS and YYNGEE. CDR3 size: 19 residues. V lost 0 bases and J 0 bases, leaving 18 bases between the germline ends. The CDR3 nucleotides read TGTGCCAGCAGCGTAGCTACAGGAGGGGCCTACGCGAACACCGGGGAGCTGTTTTTT. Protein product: CASSVATGGAYANTGELFF.

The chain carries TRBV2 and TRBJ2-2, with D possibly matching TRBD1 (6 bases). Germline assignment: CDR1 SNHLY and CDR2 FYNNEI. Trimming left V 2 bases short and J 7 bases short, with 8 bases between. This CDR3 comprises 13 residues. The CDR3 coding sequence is TGTGCCAGCAGTGAACAGGGGCACGGGGAGCTGTTTTTT. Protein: CASSEQGHGELFF.

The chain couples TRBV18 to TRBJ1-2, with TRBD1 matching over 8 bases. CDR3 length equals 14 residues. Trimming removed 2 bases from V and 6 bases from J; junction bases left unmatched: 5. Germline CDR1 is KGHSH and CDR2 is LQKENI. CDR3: CASSPTTGVHGYTF. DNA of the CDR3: TGTGCCAGCTCACCAACGACAGGGGTACATGGCTACACCTTC.

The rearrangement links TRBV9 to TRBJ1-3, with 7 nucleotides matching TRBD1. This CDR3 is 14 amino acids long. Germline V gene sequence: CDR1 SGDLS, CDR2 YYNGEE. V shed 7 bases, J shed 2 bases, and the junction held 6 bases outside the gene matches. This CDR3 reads CASSTGEPGNTIYF. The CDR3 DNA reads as TGTGCCAGCTCCACAGGGGAGCCTGGAAACACCATATATTTT.

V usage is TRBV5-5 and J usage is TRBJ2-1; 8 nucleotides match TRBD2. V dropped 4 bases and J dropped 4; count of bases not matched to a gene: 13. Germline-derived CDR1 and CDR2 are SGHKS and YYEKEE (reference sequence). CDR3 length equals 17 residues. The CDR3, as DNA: TGTGCCAGCAGCCGACAAAGCACGGGGGGGTTTTACAATGAGCAGTTCTTC. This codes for CASSRQSTGGFYNEQFF.

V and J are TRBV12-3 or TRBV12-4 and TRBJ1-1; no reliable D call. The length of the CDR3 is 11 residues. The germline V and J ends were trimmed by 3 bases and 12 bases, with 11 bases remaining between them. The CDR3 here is CASSLGGRTFF. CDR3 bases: TGTGCCAGCAGTTTGGGAGGGAGAACTTTCTTT.

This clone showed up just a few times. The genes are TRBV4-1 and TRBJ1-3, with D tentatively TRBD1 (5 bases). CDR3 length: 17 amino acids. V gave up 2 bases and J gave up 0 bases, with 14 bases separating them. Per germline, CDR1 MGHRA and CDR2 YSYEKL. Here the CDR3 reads CASSQSMGGASGNTIYF. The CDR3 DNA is TGCGCCAGCAGCCAAAGTATGGGAGGGGCCTCTGGAAACACCATATATTTT.

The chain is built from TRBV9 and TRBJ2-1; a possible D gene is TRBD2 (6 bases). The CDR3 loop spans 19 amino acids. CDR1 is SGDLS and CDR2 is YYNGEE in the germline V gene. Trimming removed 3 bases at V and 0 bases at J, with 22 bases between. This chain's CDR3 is CASSEGTPNRGSSYNEQFF. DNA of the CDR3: TGTGCCAGCAGCGAAGGGACTCCGAACCGGGGGAGCTCCTACAATGAGCAGTTCTTC.

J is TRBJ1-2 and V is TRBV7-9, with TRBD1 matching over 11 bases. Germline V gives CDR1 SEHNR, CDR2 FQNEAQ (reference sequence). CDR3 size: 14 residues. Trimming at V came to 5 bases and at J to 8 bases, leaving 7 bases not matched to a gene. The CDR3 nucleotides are TGTGCCAGCAGCCCGACCGGGACAGGGGGAGGCTACACCTTC. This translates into CASSPTGTGGGYTF.

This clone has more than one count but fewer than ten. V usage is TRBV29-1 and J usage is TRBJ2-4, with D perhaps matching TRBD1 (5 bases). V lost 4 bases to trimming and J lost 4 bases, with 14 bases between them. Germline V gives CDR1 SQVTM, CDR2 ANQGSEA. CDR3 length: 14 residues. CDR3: CSVGQPGSKNIQYF. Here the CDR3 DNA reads TGCAGCGTTGGGCAGCCAGGGTCAAAAAACATTCAGTACTTC.

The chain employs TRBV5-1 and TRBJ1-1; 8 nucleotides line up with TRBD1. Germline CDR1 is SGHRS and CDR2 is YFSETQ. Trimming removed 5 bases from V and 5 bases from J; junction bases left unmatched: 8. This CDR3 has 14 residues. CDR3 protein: CASRFTGTGTEAFF. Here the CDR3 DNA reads TGCGCCAGCAGATTTACCGGGACAGGAACTGAAGCTTTCTTT.

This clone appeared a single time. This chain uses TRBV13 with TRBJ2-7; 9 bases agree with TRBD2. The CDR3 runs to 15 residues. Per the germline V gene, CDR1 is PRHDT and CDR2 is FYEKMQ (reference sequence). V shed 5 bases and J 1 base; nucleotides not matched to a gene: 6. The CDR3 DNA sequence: TGTGCCAGCAGCCAACTGACTAGCGGATCCTACGAGCAGTACTTC. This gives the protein CASSQLTSGSYEQYF.

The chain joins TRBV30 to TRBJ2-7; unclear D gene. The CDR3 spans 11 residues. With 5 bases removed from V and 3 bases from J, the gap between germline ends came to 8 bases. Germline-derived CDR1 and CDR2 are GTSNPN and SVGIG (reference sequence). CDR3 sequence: CAWADFYEQYF. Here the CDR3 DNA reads TGTGCCTGGGCCGATTTCTACGAGCAGTACTTC.

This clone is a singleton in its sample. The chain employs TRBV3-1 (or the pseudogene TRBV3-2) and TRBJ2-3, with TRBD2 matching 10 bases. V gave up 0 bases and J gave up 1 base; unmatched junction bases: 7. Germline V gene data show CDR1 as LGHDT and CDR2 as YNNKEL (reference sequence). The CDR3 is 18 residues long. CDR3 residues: CASSQEGKRGGGTDTQYF. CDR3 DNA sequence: TGTGCCAGCAGCCAAGAAGGGAAGCGGGGGGGAGGCACAGATACGCAGTATTTT.

The CDR3 coding sequence is TGTGCCACCAGCAGACAGGGGACGCATGAGCAGTTCTTC. Protein product: CATSRQGTHEQFF. This chain uses TRBV15 with TRBJ2-1, with D tentatively TRBD1 (6 bases). The CDR3 sequence is 13 residues long. CDR1 is LNHNV and CDR2 is YYDKDF in the germline V gene (reference sequence). Trimming pared 2 bases from V and 8 bases from J, leaving 10 bases between.